The source of this T cell receptor beta chain is a study of blood T cell repertoires in COVID-19 (dated by TCRdb to about 2020). Regarding the complete study: Samples from collaborators originated in the United States, Italy and Spain and spanned both the acute and convalescent phases of COVID-19. The prospective study material was composed of cDNA or gDNA derived from T cells, B-cell-depleted T cells, or PBMCs. Deeply sampled blood TCRbeta repertoires from subjects exposed to, actively infected with, or recovered from COVID-19 were included in the dataset. The repertoires were released in a freely available public database intended as a resource for research on the immune response to SARS-CoV-2. The samples were drawn from two sources: the first 160 participants of the ongoing ImmuneRACE study, and over 1,000 subjects contributed by 6 global collaborators. The sample metadata nearly always contained a de-identified subject ID, COVID-19 status, age in years and sex. Where HLA class I and class II types were available, the types were taken from metadata supplied by the sample provider, not from assay-based typing. Broad study findings and their caveats: Clinical and demographic metadata were provided uncurated, with the amount varying by source and participant.

From the cysteine up to the phenylalanine, the CDR3 has a length of 16 residues. The entry retains the CDR3 DNA only, 48 bases that are in frame from base 1. The germline V gene supplies CDR1 SGHDT and CDR2 YYEEEE. V and J lose 4 bases and 1 base, and a span of 17 bases separates them. In the prospective study, participants were 18 to 89 years old, resided in under 30 geographic areas of the United States, and were enrolled through a virtual design. Cohort assignment in the prospective study relied on participant-reported clinical history from a screening survey and a study questionnaire. Recovered participants in ImmuneRACE Cohort 3 were defined by two consecutive negative NP/OP PCR tests, clearance by a healthcare professional, or resolution of symptoms. In the prospective study, whole blood, serum and a nasopharyngeal or oropharyngeal swab were collected from each participant by mobile phlebotomists. Additional blood draws and questionnaires over a 2-month period could optionally be provided by prospective study participants. Blood samples from the prospective study were shipped frozen or at room temperature prior to DNA extraction.

The immunoSEQ Assay, a bias-controlled multiplex PCR, was used to amplify TCRbeta CDR3 regions from genomic DNA. The study's own analysis went as follows. Nucleated cell counts per sample were estimated from amplification of reference gene primers within the assay. To quantify the absolute abundance of each unique TCRbeta CDR3 rearrangement, sequence reads were collapsed and filtered. For each sample, productive Simpson clonality was calculated by taking the square root of Simpson's diversity index across productive rearrangements. TCRdb's version of the immuneACCESS table is confined to in-frame rearrangements and falls short of the full clone set. An unresolved V gene accounts for under half of the shortfall where checked; the remainder is of unknown origin. V, J and clone size are taken as reported in that table, and D and trimming were inferred from the DNA itself. In this sample the table shows hundreds of thousands of clones, over 75% of which occur a single time. In total, the top ten clones hold around 0.92% of the sample.

In this sample, this clone turned up once. Its target antigen remains unknown. Base-call qualities are not available, and no considerably larger clone is one nucleotide away. The chain was built from TRBV5-6 and TRBJ1-1; the D gene is perhaps TRBD1, on 5 matching bases. This clonotype originated in a woman in her 30s who had recovered from COVID-19. The source material was PBMCs or T cells enriched from blood (not recorded which). The DNA is TGTGCCAGCAGCGATACTCAGGGTAATAAGAACACTGAAGCTTTCTTT. Its protein product is CASSDTQGNKNTEAFF. Outside the CDR3, residues come from the reference TRBV5-6 and TRBJ1-1 proteins, so the full variable domain is: DAGVTQSPTHLIKTRGQQVTLRCSPKSGHDTVSWYQQALGQGPQFIFQYYEEEERQRGNFPDRFSGHQFPNYSSELNVNALLLGDSALYLCASSDTQGNKNTEAFFGQGTRLTVV.